This T cell receptor beta chain appears in the sequencing data of a study of shared clonotypes between healthy human individuals. The CDR3 totals 16 residues. The germline CDR1 and CDR2 sequences are LNHNV and YYDKDF (reference sequence). After removal of 1 base from V and 2 bases from J, the junction contained 6 bases not matched to a gene. The table came from immunoSEQ multiplex PCR; TCRdb's copy has only in-frame clones and leaves some out. The sample shows approximately 2,300,000 clones, around 92% of them seen only once. Material for sequencing was naive CD4+ T cells from PBMCs. Subset: CD45RA+ positively selected. The chain is built from TRBV15 and TRBJ2-3; 7 bases match TRBD1. The receptor was isolated from a man aged 18-30 years in good health. Some clones in this sample may be carry-over from other donors' samples. CDR3 bases: TGTGCCACCAGCAGAGGCCCCGGGACAGACACAGATACGCAGTATTTT. It specifies CATSRGPGTDTDTQYF.